This T cell receptor beta chain was found in a study of memory CD4+ T cells and cytomegalovirus serostatus. The study, taken as a whole, reports: Each of fewer than 80 CMV-associated TCRbeta sequences occurred in one to five individuals. CMV serostatus prediction reached median AUC about 0.95, or 0.9 with US-trained model. The CMV-associated TCR signature appears largely within the CD4+ memory repertoire.

Authors' processing steps: Out-of-frame sequences were removed, leaving roughly 2,200,000 distinct TCRbeta sequences. Repertoires were generated with immunoSEQ multiplex PCR, while TCRdb's copy carries only in-frame clones and drops some. The V and J calls and clone size are taken from that table; D and trimming were inferred from the DNA. This sample has 50,000 to 65,000 clones, with about three quarters found just once. This clone was seen only a few times. What it binds is unknown. Single viable CD3+CD4+CD8-CD45RO+ cells were sorted as the memory CD4+ T cells. The CDR3 has 15 residues. Germline values: CDR1 SNHLY, CDR2 FYNNEI. After removal of 6 bases from V and 6 bases from J, the junction contained 6 bases not matched to a gene.

This rearrangement joins TRBV2 to TRBJ2-3; 13 bases agree with TRBD2. The sequence was collected from an adult in good health and CMV-seropositive. Material for sequencing was memory CD4+ T cells from blood. CDR3 loop: CASSGLAGVGDTQYF. In DNA, the CDR3 is TGTGCCAGCAGCGGACTAGCGGGAGTCGGGGATACGCAGTATTTT.